This paragraph covers one TCR beta chain sequence. This record belongs to a study of blood T cell repertoires in COVID-19. V was shortened by 3 bases and J by 5 bases, with 13 bases between the two germline ends. CDR1 is DFQATT, CDR2 SNEGSKA, per germline (reference sequence). There are 14 residues in the CDR3. The method was immunoSEQ multiplex PCR; TCRdb's version includes in-frame clones alone and lacks a portion of them. The table records 87,000 or so clones, around 83% of them present only once. Material: peripheral blood. This receptor was taken from a woman older than 75 in a cohort sampled during active or convalescent COVID-19. The chain combines TRBV20-1 with TRBJ2-2; TRBD1 is a possible D gene (7 bases). The CDR3 nucleotides are TGCAGTGCTAGTGTGGCAGGGGGGACCGGGGAGCTGTTTTTT. This encodes CSASVAGGTGELFF.